The 29 T cell receptor beta chains below come from one sample, sequenced in a study of blood T cell repertoires in COVID-19. Generated by immunoSEQ multiplex PCR, the TCRdb table keeps only in-frame clones and is missing some. The sample includes some 85,000 clones, roughly 80% of them seen just once. The sample was peripheral blood. These receptor sequences come from a human donor in a cohort sampled during active COVID-19.

This clone showed up just once. The chain combines TRBV5-1 with TRBJ2-5; unclear D gene. Trimming took off 5 bases at V and 5 bases at J, with 10 bases between the two ends. Germline loops: CDR1 SGHRS, CDR2 YFSETQ. The CDR3 is made up of 12 amino acids. The CDR3 region is CASSTSAETQYF. CDR3 coding DNA: TGCGCCAGCAGTACCTCCGCGGAGACCCAGTACTTC.

CDR3 sequence (DNA): TGTGCCAGCAGCTCGACCCGGGACAGCCCTAATTCACCCCTCCACTTT. This gives the protein CASSSTRDSPNSPLHF. The rearrangement joins TRBV5-4 to TRBJ1-6; TRBD1 aligns across 7 bases. V shed 3 bases and J 6 bases; nucleotides not matched to a gene: 9. The V gene's germline CDR1 is SGHNT and CDR2 YYREEE (reference sequence). The CDR3 has 16 amino acids.

The chain joins TRBV19 to TRBJ2-3; 14 bases map to TRBD2. Germline trimming cut 6 bases from V and 8 bases from J; bases unmatched to any gene: 10. CDR1 is LNHDA, CDR2 SQIVND, per germline (reference sequence). This CDR3 comprises 16 residues. CDR3 loop: CASRSGLAGDGATQYF. The CDR3, as DNA: TGTGCCAGTAGATCGGGACTAGCGGGAGATGGGGCTACGCAGTATTTT.

The rearrangement joins TRBV27 to TRBJ2-3; 7 nucleotides agree with TRBD1. This CDR3 is 16 amino acids long. Trimming took 6 bases from V and 2 from J; bases not matched to a gene: 11. The germline gives CDR1 MNHEY, CDR2 SMNVEV (reference sequence). CDR3 loop: CASSPGTARYTDTQYF. Here the CDR3 DNA reads TGTGCCAGCAGCCCAGGGACAGCCAGATACACAGATACGCAGTATTTT.

V and J are TRBV6-5 and TRBJ1-1; D may be TRBD1 (5 bases). Trimming took off 6 bases at V and 4 bases at J, with 15 bases between the two ends. Per germline, CDR1 MNHEY and CDR2 SVGAGI. The CDR3 loop spans 14 amino acids. In DNA, the CDR3 is TGTGCCAGCAGGCATTGGGGGGAGGGCACTGAAGCTTTCTTT. Amino acids: CASRHWGEGTEAFF.

The rearrangement joins TRBV30 to TRBJ2-6; D is unresolved. Germline CDR1 is GTSNPN and CDR2 is SVGIG (reference sequence). V was pared by 0 bases and J by 0 bases, with 6 bases between. This CDR3 contains 15 residues. The CDR3 sequence: CAWSVGSSGANVLTF. Here the CDR3 DNA reads TGTGCCTGGAGTGTCGGTTCCTCTGGGGCCAACGTCCTGACTTTC.

J is TRBJ2-2 and V is TRBV7-3; D is perhaps TRBD1 (6 bases). In germline, CDR1 is SGHTA, CDR2 FQGTGA. The CDR3 has 14 amino acids. The ends were cut back, 1 base at V and 7 bases at J, with 10 bases in the middle. CDR3 nucleotides: TGTGCCAGCAGCTTAAACAGGGCCGGCGGGGAGCTGTTTTTT. Amino acid sequence: CASSLNRAGGELFF.

This rearrangement joins TRBV2 to TRBJ2-3; TRBD2 agrees at 10 bases. After removal of 7 bases from V and 6 bases from J, the junction contained 10 bases not matched to a gene. The CDR3 sequence is 15 residues long. Germline CDR1 SNHLY, CDR2 FYNNEI. CDR3 loop: CASTPLAGVGDTQYF. The CDR3 DNA follows: TGTGCCAGCACCCCGCTAGCGGGAGTGGGGGATACGCAGTATTTT. The whole variable domain, filled in from reference TRBV2 and TRBJ2-3, reads EPEVTQTPSHQVTQMGQEVILRCVPISNHLYFYWYRQILGQKVEFLVSFYNNEISEKSEIFDDQFSVERPDGSNFTLKIRSTKLEDSAMYFCASTPLAGVGDTQYFGPGTRLTVL.

The chain has TRBV27 and TRBJ2-7; the match to TRBD1 covers 7 bases. V gave up 1 base and J gave up 5 bases; unmatched junction bases: 5. The germline V gene has CDR1 MNHEY and CDR2 SMNVEV (reference sequence). This CDR3 spans 14 amino acids. CDR3 nucleotides: TGTGCCAGCAGTTTATTTCCAGGGGGACACGAGCAGTACTTC. Protein: CASSLFPGGHEQYF.

This clone has only a few counts. This CDR3 is also generated by other DNA sequences in the sample. This sequence joins TRBV28 and TRBJ1-6; D might be TRBD1 (5 bases). The CDR3 spans 12 residues. Germline CDR1 reads MDHEN; CDR2 reads SYDVKM. Trimming took 3 bases from V and 9 from J, leaving 6 bases between them. This CDR3 reads CASSFRVSPLHF. In nucleotides, the CDR3 is TGTGCCAGCAGTTTCAGGGTTTCACCCCTCCACTTT.

The genes are TRBV6-5 and TRBJ1-3; D may be TRBD1 (5 bases). Germline V lookup: CDR1 MNHEY, CDR2 SVGAGI. The CDR3 has 15 residues. Trimming stripped 7 bases from V and 0 bases from J, with 13 bases between. CDR3 nucleotide sequence: TGTGCCAGCACCGGCAGGGCCTTCTCTGGAAACACCATATATTTT. This gives the protein CASTGRAFSGNTIYF.

This chain uses TRBV27 with TRBJ1-1, with 7 bases lining up with TRBD1. CDR3 length: 15 residues. V trimming: 5 bases; J trimming: 4 bases; junction bases outside the gene matches: 10. Germline CDR1 and CDR2: MNHEY and SMNVEV (reference sequence). Here the CDR3 reads CASSPTGQRSTEAFF. CDR3 nucleotides: TGTGCCAGCAGTCCTACGGGACAGAGGAGCACTGAAGCTTTCTTT.

The chain carries TRBV3-1 (or the pseudogene TRBV3-2) and TRBJ2-1; 11 bases map to TRBD2. The ends lost 2 bases at V and 3 bases at J; junction bases unmatched: 3. The CDR3 has 16 residues. Germline V gene lookup returns CDR1 LGHDT and CDR2 YNNKEL (reference sequence). In DNA, the CDR3 is TGTGCCAGCAGCCAAAACGGACTAGCGGGCTACAATGAGCAGTTCTTC. This codes for CASSQNGLAGYNEQFF.

CDR3 sequence: CASSPPPGYNEQFF. The CDR3 bases are TGTGCCAGCTCACCACCGCCAGGTTACAATGAGCAGTTCTTC. This chain joins TRBV18 and TRBJ2-1; no clear D gene. CDR3 length: 14 amino acids. V was trimmed by 0 bases and J by 4 bases, leaving 7 bases between them. Germline CDR1 reads KGHSH; CDR2 reads LQKENI.

The chain employs TRBV5-4 and TRBJ2-7, with 9 bases that match TRBD1. Germline assignment: CDR1 SGHNT and CDR2 YYREEE (reference sequence). The CDR3 extends over 16 amino acids. The ends lost 0 bases at V and 3 bases at J; junction bases unmatched: 7. CDR3 residues: CASSLDRDRANYEQYF. The CDR3 DNA sequence: TGTGCCAGCAGCTTGGACCGGGACAGGGCTAACTACGAGCAGTACTTC.

The chain recombines TRBV27 with TRBJ1-1; 8 positions match TRBD1. J gave up 3 bases and V 5 bases, and 14 bases lay outside the gene matches. Germline V gene lookup returns CDR1 MNHEY and CDR2 SMNVEV (reference sequence). The CDR3 spans 17 residues. The CDR3 region has the DNA TGTGCCAGCAGTCCCTGGGACAGGAAACTTGGGGACACTGAAGCTTTCTTT. Translating gives CASSPWDRKLGDTEAFF.

This chain's CDR3 is CASSPGPFTSTRREQYF. The CDR3 region has the DNA TGTGCCAGCAGCCCTGGCCCTTTTACTAGCACCCGTCGCGAGCAGTACTTC. The chain recombines TRBV3-1 (or the pseudogene TRBV3-2) with TRBJ2-7, with a possible D match to TRBD2 (6 bases). The CDR3 loop spans 17 amino acids. V dropped 4 bases and J dropped 6 bases, with 25 bases sitting between them. The V gene's germline CDR1 is LGHDT and CDR2 YNNKEL (reference sequence).

The rearrangement uses TRBV4-2 and TRBJ1-1, with 7 positions matching TRBD1. V gave up 4 bases and J gave up 0 bases; unmatched junction bases: 8. The CDR3 contains 16 residues. CDR1 and CDR2 (germline): LGHNA, YNFKEQ. The DNA of the CDR3 is TGTGCCAGCAGCCTGACACGGACAGGAATGAACACTGAAGCTTTCTTT. Its translation: CASSLTRTGMNTEAFF.

The rearrangement links TRBV11-3 to TRBJ2-5; D remains ambiguous. The CDR3 covers 12 residues. Between the trimmed V and J ends, which lost 0 bases and 5 bases, there was a span of 4 bases. In germline, CDR1 is SGHNT, CDR2 YENEEA. This chain's CDR3 is CASSLDRETQYF. DNA for the CDR3: TGTGCCAGCAGCTTAGATCGGGAGACCCAGTACTTC.

This chain joins TRBV5-1 and TRBJ1-2; D remains unclear. V lost 0 bases, J lost 5 bases, and 8 bases lay in between. The CDR3 consists of 13 residues. Germline V gives CDR1 SGHRS, CDR2 YFSETQ. CDR3 DNA: TGCGCCAGCAGCTTGGTGGCTGAATATGGCTACACCTTC. It codes for CASSLVAEYGYTF.

The chain links TRBV7-3 to TRBJ2-2; 7 nucleotides align to TRBD1. This CDR3 has 17 amino acids. V shed 4 bases and J 4 bases; nucleotides not matched to a gene: 12. Germline loops: CDR1 SGHTA, CDR2 FQGTGA. DNA for the CDR3: TGTGCCAGCAGCTCGGGACAGTGGGGCCGTGGCACCGGGGAGCTGTTTTTT. Translation gives CASSSGQWGRGTGELFF.

The CDR3 reads CASSHDHPPGLAGGGYEQYF. For the CDR3, the DNA is TGCGCCAGCAGTCACGACCACCCTCCGGGACTAGCGGGAGGTGGGTACGAGCAGTACTTC. The chain combines TRBV10-2 with TRBJ2-7; TRBD2 matches at 15 bases. V shed 5 bases, J shed 4 bases, and the junction held 18 bases outside the gene matches. Germline CDR1 reads WSHSY; CDR2 reads SAAADI. There are 20 residues in the CDR3.

The chain recombines TRBV19 with TRBJ2-2; TRBD2 aligns across 13 bases. This CDR3 contains 17 residues. V gave up 8 bases and J gave up 1 base; unmatched junction bases: 7. The germline gives CDR1 LNHDA, CDR2 SQIVND (reference sequence). As DNA, the CDR3 is TGTGCCAGTTCAGGACTAGCGGGAGTTCGGAACACCGGGGAGCTGTTTTTT. Amino acid sequence: CASSGLAGVRNTGELFF.

The rearrangement links TRBV7-2 to TRBJ2-1; D might be TRBD2 (6 bases). This CDR3 comprises 12 residues. Germline assignment: CDR1 SGHTA and CDR2 FQGNSA. V dropped 5 bases and J dropped 15 bases, with 17 bases sitting between them. CDR3 loop: CASSLTAGLRFF. The CDR3 DNA is TGTGCCAGCAGCCTTACGGCGGGACTTCGGTTCTTC.

The chain uses TRBV6-5 and TRBJ2-7; tentatively, D is TRBD2 (5 bases). V lost 6 bases, J lost 2 bases, and 14 bases lay in between. The germline V gene encodes CDR1 MNHEY and CDR2 SVGAGI. The CDR3 totals 14 residues. The CDR3 DNA is TGTGCCAGCAGGGACTCTTGGGGAACCTACGAGCAGTACTTC. It translates to CASRDSWGTYEQYF.

The rearrangement joins TRBV29-1 to TRBJ2-3; TRBD2 agrees at 13 bases. The ends lost 4 bases at V and 2 bases at J; junction bases unmatched: 3. This CDR3 is built from 15 residues. Germline V gives CDR1 SQVTM, CDR2 ANQGSEA. Here the CDR3 DNA reads TGCAGCGTTGGGGGACTAGCGGGACACACAGATACGCAGTATTTT. Translating it yields CSVGGLAGHTDTQYF.

The V and J genes are TRBV7-9 and TRBJ2-5; TRBD2 might be the D (6 bases). The CDR3 loop spans 13 amino acids. Trimming stripped 6 bases from V and 4 bases from J, with 12 bases between. Germline CDR1 and CDR2: SEHNR and FQNEAQ (reference sequence). The CDR3 bases are TGTGCCAGCAGAATCGGGGGAGGAGAGACCCAGTACTTC. It codes for CASRIGGGETQYF.

This chain links TRBV6-4 with TRBJ2-5; no clear D gene. Germline values: CDR1 MRHNA, CDR2 SNTAGT. Trimming shortened V by 7 bases and J by 4 bases, and 19 bases separated the two germline ends. The CDR3 length is 15 residues. The CDR3 protein is CASTRSNEARETQYF. CDR3 DNA sequence: TGTGCCAGCACCCGATCTAACGAGGCTCGAGAGACCCAGTACTTC.

The genes are TRBV5-1 and TRBJ2-3, with TRBD2 as a possible D gene (6 bases). V was pared by 4 bases and J by 1 base, with 16 bases between. CDR1 is SGHRS, CDR2 YFSETQ, per germline. The CDR3 has 16 amino acids. CDR3 coding DNA: TGCGCCAGCAGCCTGGGCGGGGAACCTCGCACAGATACGCAGTATTTT. The encoded protein is CASSLGGEPRTDTQYF.